This T cell receptor beta chain was obtained from a study of PD-1 and CTLA-4 blockade in melanoma. The CDR3 is 11 residues long. Germline loops: CDR1 MGHDK, CDR2 SYGVNS. V was cut by 2 bases and J by 3 bases, with 1 base left in between. The table came from immunoSEQ multiplex PCR; TCRdb's copy has only in-frame clones and leaves some out. The sample holds some 21,000 clones; approximately 89% are singletons and the top ten take 6.5% to 9%. The starting material was CD8+ T cells from peripheral blood, obtained before anti-PD-1 treatment. The V call is TRBV25-1, the J call TRBJ1-1; D unresolved. The TCR was taken from a human donor with melanoma. The CDR3 nucleotides read TGTGCCAGCAGTGAACACACTGAAGCTTTCTTT. Translating it yields CASSEHTEAFF.